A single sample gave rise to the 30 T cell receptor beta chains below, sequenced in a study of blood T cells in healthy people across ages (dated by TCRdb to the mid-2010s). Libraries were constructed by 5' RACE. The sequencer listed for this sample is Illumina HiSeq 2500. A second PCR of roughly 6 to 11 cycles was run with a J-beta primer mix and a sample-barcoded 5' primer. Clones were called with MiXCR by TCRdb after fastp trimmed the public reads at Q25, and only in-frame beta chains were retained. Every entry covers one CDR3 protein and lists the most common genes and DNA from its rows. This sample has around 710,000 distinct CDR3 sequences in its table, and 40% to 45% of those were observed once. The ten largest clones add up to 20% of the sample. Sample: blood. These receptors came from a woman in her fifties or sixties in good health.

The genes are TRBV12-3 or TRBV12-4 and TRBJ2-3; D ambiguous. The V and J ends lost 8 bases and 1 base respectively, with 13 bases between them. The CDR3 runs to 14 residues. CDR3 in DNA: TGTGCCAGCGGTAGACTTACCGGCACAGATACGCAGTATTTT. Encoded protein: CASGRLTGTDTQYF.

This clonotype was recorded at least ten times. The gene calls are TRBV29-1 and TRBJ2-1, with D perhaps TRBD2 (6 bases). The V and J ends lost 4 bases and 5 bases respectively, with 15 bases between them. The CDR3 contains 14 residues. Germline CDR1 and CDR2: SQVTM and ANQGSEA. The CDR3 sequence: CSVVRLAVNNEQFF. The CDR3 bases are TGCAGCGTTGTAAGGTTAGCGGTGAACAATGAGCAGTTCTTC.

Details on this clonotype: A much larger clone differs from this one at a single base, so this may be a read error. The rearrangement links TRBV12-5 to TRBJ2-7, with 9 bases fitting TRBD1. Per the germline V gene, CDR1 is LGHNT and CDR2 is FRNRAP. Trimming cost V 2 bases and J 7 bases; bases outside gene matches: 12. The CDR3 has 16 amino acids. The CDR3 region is CASGLRRQGGRNEQYF. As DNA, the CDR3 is TGTGCTAGTGGTTTGCGGAGACAGGGGGGCCGGAATGAGCAGTACTTC.

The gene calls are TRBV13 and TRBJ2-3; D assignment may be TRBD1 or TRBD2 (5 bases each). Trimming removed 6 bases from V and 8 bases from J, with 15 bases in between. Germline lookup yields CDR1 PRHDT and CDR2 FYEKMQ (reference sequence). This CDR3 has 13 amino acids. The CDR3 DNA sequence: TGTGCCAGCAGACCGCAGGGAGAAGGTACGCAGTATTTT. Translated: CASRPQGEGTQYF.

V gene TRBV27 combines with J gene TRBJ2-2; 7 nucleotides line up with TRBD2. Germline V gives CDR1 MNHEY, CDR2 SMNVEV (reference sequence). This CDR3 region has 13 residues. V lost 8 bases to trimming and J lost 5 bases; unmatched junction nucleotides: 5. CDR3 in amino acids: CASGAGRTGELFF. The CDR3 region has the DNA TGTGCCAGCGGAGCGGGGAGGACCGGGGAGCTGTTTTTT.

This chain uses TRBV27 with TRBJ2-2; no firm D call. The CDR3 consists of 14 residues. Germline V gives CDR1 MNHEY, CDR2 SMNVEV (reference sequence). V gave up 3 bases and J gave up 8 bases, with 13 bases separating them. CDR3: CASSFQLSLGELFF. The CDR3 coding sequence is TGTGCCAGCAGTTTCCAACTATCCCTGGGGGAGCTGTTTTTT.

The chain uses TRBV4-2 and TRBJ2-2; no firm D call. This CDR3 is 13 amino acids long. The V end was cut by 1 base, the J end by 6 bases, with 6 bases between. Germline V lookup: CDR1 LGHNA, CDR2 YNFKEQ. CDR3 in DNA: TGTGCCAGCAGCCAAGTAGCCCCCGGGGAGCTGTTTTTT. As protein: CASSQVAPGELFF.

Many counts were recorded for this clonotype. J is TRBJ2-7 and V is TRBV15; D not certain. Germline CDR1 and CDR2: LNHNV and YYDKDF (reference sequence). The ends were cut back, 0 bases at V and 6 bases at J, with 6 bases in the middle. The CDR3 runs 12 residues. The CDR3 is CATSRDRSEQYF. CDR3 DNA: TGTGCCACCAGCAGAGATCGAAGCGAGCAGTACTTC.

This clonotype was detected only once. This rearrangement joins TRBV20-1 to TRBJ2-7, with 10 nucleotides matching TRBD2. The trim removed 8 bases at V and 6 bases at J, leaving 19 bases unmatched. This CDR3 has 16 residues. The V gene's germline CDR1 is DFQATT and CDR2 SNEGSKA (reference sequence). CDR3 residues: CSTTGTSDSIGGEQYF. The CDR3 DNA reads TGCAGTACCACCGGGACTAGCGATAGCATAGGGGGCGAGCAGTACTTC.

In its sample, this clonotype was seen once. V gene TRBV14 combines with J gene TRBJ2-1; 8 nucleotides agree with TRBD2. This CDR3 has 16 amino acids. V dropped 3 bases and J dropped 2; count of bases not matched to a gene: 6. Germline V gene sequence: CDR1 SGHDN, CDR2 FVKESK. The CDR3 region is CASSQPPGGAYNEQFF. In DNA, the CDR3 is TGTGCCAGCAGCCAGCCCCCGGGGGGGGCCTACAATGAGCAGTTCTTC.

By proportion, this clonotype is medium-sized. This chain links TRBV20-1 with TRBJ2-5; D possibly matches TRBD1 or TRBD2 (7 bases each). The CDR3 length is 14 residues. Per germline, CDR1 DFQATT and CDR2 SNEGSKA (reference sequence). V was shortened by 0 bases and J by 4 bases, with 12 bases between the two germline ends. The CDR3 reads CSARDQGGLETQYF. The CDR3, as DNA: TGCAGTGCTAGAGATCAGGGGGGGCTAGAGACCCAGTACTTC.

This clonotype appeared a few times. CDR3 DNA sequence: TGTGCCAGCAGTGCCCCGGGACAGACCACCTCCTACGAGCAGTACTTC. Amino acid sequence: CASSAPGQTTSYEQYF. The rearrangement uses TRBV27 and TRBJ2-7, with 7 bases identical to TRBD1. The CDR3 is made up of 16 amino acids. The junction had 10 bases not matched to a gene; V was cut back by 5 bases and J by 0 bases. CDR1 is MNHEY, CDR2 SMNVEV, per germline (reference sequence).

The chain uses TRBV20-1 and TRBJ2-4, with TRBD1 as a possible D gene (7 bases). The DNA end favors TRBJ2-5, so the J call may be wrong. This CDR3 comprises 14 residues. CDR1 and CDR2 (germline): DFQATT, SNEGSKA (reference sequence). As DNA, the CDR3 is TGCAGTGCTAGAGGTCTCAGGGGGGAAGAGACCCAGTACTTC. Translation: CSARGLRGEETQYF.

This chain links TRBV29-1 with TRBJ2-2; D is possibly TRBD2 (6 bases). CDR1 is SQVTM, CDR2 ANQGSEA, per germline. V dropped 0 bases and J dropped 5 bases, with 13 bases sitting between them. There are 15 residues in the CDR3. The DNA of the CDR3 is TGCAGCGTTGAAGATGTCGGGGGAGGTACCGGGGAGCTGTTTTTT. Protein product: CSVEDVGGGTGELFF.

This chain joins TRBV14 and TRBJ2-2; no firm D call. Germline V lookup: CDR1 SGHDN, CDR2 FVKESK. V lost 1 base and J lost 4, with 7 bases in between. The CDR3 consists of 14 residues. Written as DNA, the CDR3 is TGTGCCAGCAGCCAAGTCCCGGCCACCGGGGAGCTGTTTTTT. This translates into CASSQVPATGELFF.

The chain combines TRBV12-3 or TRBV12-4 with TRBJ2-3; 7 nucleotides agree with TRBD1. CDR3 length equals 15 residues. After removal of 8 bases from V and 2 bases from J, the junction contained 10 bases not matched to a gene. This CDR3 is CASRLRGGDTDTQYF. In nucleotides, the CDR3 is TGTGCCAGCCGCTTGCGAGGGGGCGACACAGATACGCAGTATTTT.

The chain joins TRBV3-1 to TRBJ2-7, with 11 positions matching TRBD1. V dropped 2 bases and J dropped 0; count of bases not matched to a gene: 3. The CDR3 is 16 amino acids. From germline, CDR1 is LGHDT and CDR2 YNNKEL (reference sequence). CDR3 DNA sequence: TGTGCCAGCAGCCAAATGGGACAGGGGGTCTCCTACGAGCAGTACTTC. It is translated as CASSQMGQGVSYEQYF.

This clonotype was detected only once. The chain's CDR3 is CASSRTAYSNQPQHF. The CDR3 DNA reads as TGTGCCAGCAGCCGGACAGCTTATAGCAATCAGCCCCAGCATTTT. The chain couples TRBV7-2 to TRBJ1-5, with D perhaps TRBD1 (6 bases). Germline-derived CDR1 and CDR2 are SGHTA and FQGNSA. V was clipped by 5 bases and J by 0 bases, with 11 bases between them. The CDR3 length is 15 residues.

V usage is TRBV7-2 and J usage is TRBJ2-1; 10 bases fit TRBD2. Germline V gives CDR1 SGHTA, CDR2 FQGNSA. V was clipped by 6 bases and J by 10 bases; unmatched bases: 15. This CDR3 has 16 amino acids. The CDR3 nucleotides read TGTGCCAGCAGTCCCCGGGGGGGTCTAGCGGGAGTGGAGCAGTTCTTC. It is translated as CASSPRGGLAGVEQFF.

The CDR3 DNA follows: TGTGCCAGCAGCAAAGGAGCTAGCGAAGAGACCCAGTACTTC. Translation gives CASSKGASEETQYF. This rearrangement joins TRBV9 to TRBJ2-5; TRBD2 might be the D (6 bases). Looked up from germline, CDR1 is SGDLS and CDR2 is YYNGEE. The CDR3 is 14 amino acids. The V and J ends lost 4 bases and 3 bases respectively, with 13 bases between them.

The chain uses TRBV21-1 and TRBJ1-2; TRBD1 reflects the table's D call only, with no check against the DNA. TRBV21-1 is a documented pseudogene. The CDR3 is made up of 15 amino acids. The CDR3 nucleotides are TGTGCCAGCAGCACCAGAAAGACAGGGGACTATGGCTACACCTTC. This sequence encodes CASSTRKTGDYGYTF.

In DNA, the CDR3 is TGTGCCAGCAGTGACTCTGGGGGCAATGAGCAGTTCTTC. Its translation is CASSDSGGNEQFF. This chain links TRBV6-4 with TRBJ2-1; D is tentatively TRBD1 or TRBD2 (5 bases each). Germline values: CDR1 MRHNA, CDR2 SNTAGT. The CDR3 has 13 amino acids. V lost 0 bases to trimming and J lost 6 bases, with 6 bases between them.

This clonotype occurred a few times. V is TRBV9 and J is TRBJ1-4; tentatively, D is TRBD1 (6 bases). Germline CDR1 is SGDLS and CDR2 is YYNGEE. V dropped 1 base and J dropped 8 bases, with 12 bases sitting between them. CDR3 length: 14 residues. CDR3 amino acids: CASSVPGAGEKLFF. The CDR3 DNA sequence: TGTGCCAGCAGCGTACCAGGGGCGGGGGAAAAACTGTTTTTT.

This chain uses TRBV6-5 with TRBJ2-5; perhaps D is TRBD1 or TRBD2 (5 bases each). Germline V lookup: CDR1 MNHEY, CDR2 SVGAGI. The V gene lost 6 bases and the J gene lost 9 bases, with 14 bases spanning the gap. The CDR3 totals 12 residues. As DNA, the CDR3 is TGTGCCAGCAGCAATTATCCGGGGCCCCAGTACTTC. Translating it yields CASSNYPGPQYF.

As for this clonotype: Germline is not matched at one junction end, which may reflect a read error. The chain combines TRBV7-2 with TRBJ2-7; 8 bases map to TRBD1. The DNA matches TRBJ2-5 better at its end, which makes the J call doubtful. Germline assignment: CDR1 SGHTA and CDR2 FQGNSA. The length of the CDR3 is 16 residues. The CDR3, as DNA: TGTGCCTGCAGCTGGATGGAATCAGGGGGCGGGGAGACCCAGTACTTC. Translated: CACSWMESGGGETQYF.

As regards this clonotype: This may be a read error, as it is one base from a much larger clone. CDR3 sequence reads: CASGTGLAGHKHEQFF. The CDR3 DNA follows: TGTGCCAGCGGTACGGGACTAGCGGGACACAAACATGAGCAGTTCTTC. The gene calls are TRBV6-5 and TRBJ2-1; 13 bases line up with TRBD2. The V gene end was trimmed by 8 bases and the J gene end by 8 bases; junction bases not matched to a gene: 12. The CDR3 extends over 16 amino acids. The germline V gene encodes CDR1 MNHEY and CDR2 SVGAGI.

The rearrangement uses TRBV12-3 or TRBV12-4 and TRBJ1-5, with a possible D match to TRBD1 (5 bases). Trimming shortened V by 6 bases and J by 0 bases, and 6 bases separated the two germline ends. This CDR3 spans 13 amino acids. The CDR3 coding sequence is TGTGCCAGCAGCGACAGTAGCAATCAGCCCCAGCATTTT. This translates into CASSDSSNQPQHF.

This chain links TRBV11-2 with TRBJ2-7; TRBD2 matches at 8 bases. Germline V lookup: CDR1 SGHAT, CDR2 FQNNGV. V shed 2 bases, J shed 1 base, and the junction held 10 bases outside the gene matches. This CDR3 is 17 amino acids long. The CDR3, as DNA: TGTGCCAGCAGCTTACGTTGGAGCGGGGGTGAATCCTACGAGCAGTACTTC. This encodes CASSLRWSGGESYEQYF.

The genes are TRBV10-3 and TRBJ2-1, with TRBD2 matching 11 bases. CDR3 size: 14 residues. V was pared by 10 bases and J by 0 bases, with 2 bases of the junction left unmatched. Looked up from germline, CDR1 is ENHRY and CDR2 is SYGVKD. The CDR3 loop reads CASLAGGSYNEQFF. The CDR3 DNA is TGTGCCAGCCTAGCGGGAGGCTCCTACAATGAGCAGTTCTTC.

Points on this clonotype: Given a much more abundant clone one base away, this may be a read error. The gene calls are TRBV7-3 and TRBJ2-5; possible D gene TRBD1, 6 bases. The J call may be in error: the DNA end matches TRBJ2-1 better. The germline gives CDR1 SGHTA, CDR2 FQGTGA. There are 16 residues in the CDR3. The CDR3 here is CASSLSGAGAQETQFF. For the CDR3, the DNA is TGTGCCAGCAGCTTGAGCGGAGCAGGGGCCCAAGAGACCCAGTTCTTC.